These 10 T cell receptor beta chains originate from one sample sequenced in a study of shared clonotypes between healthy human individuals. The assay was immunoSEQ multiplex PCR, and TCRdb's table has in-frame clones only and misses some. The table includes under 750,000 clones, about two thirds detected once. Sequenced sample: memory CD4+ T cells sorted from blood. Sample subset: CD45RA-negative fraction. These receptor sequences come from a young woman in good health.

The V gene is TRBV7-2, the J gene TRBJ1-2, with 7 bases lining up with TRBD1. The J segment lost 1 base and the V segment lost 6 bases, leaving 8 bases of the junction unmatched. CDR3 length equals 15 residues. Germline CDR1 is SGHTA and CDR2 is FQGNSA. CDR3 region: CASRKGGQGNYGYTF. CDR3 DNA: TGTGCCAGCAGAAAAGGGGGCCAGGGTAACTATGGCTACACCTTC.

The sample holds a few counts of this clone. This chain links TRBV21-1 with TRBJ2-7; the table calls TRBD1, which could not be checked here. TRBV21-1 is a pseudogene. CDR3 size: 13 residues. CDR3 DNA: TGTGCCAGCAGCAAAGACAGATCCTACGAGCAGTACTTC. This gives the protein CASSKDRSYEQYF.

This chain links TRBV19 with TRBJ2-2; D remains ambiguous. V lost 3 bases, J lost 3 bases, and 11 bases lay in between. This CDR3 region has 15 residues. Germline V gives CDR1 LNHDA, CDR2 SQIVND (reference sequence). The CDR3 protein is CASSMGQAYTGELFF. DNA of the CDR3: TGTGCCAGTAGTATGGGTCAGGCGTACACCGGGGAGCTGTTTTTT.

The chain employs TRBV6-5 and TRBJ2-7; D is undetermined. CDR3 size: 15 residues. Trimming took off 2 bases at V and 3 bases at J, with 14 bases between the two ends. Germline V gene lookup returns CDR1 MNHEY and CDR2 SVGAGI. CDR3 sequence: CASSYKGSESYEQYF. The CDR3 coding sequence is TGTGCCAGCAGTTACAAAGGTTCGGAGAGCTACGAGCAGTACTTC.

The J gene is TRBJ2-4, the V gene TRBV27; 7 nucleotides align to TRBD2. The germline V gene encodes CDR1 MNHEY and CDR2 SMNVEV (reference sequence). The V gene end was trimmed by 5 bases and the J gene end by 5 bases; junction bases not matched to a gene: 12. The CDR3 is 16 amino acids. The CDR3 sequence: CASSGRAGPRENIQYF. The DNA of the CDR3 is TGTGCCAGCAGTGGGAGGGCCGGCCCCAGGGAAAACATTCAGTACTTC.

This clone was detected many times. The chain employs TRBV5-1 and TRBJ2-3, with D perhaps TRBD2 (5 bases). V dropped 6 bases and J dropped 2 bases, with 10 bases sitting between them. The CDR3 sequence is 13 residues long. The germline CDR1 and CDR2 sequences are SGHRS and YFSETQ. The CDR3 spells CASKAVSTDTQYF. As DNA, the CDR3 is TGCGCCAGCAAAGCGGTTTCCACAGATACGCAGTATTTT.

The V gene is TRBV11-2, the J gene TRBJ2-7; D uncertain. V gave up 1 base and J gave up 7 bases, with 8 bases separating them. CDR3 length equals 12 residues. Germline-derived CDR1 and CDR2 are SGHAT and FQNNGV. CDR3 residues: CASSLGKGEQYF. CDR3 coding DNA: TGTGCCAGCAGCTTAGGAAAAGGGGAGCAGTACTTC.

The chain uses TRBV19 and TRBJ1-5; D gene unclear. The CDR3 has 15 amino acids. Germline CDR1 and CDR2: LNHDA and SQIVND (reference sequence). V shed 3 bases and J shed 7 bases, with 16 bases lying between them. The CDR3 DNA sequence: TGTGCCAGTAGTATCCATCTGGCATTCGAACAGCCCCAGCATTTT. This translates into CASSIHLAFEQPQHF.

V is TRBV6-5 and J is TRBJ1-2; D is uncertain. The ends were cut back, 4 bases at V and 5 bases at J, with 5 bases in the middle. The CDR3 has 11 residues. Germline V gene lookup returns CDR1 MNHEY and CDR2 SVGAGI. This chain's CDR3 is CASSFGYGYTF. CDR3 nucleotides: TGTGCCAGCAGTTTTGGGTATGGCTACACCTTC.

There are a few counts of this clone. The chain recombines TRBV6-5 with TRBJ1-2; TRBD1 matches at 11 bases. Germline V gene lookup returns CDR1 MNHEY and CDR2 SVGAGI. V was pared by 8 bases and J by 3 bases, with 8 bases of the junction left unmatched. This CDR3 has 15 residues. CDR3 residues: CASGRTGGLDYGYTF. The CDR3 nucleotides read TGTGCCAGCGGAAGGACAGGGGGCTTAGACTATGGCTACACCTTC.